The rows below give T cell receptor beta chains drawn from one sample of a study of blood T cells in healthy people across ages. TCRdb used MiXCR to reprocess the 5' RACE reads, holding one entry per CDR3 protein. Of hundreds of thousands of distinct CDR3 sequences in the sample, around two fifths were seen once. The sequencing input was blood. The receptors originated from a man at least 80 years old in good health. Each CDR3 is given without its conserved first and last residue.

V gene: TRBV4-3; CDR3 length: 16; CDR3 protein: ASSHLALAGAGTGELF
V gene: TRBV12-3/TRBV12-4; CDR3 length: 17; CDR3 protein: ASSDPGGTGGASSTEAF
V gene: TRBV11-2; CDR3 length: 12; CDR3 protein: ASEGDRVLYEQY
V gene: TRBV28; CDR3 length: 18; CDR3 protein: TSRLRLAGGLYSGANVLT
V gene: TRBV7-2; CDR3 length: 14; CDR3 protein: ASSLSSGTSPDTQY
V gene: TRBV4-2; CDR3 length: 14; CDR3 protein: ASSQQIAGGGYGQY
V gene: TRBV6-2/TRBV6-3; CDR3 length: 12; CDR3 protein: ASSFANMNTEAF
V gene: TRBV20-1; CDR3 length: 12; CDR3 protein: SASDTGTGYGYT
V gene: TRBV6-6; CDR3 length: 14; CDR3 protein: ASRDSGTGGTGELF
V gene: TRBV6-1; CDR3 length: 11; CDR3 protein: ASTGQKNTEAF
V gene: TRBV4-2; CDR3 length: 14; CDR3 protein: ASSQEPGLGSYEQY
V gene: TRBV28; CDR3 length: 12; CDR3 protein: ASRQDRGPYEQY
V gene: TRBV28; CDR3 length: 8; CDR3 protein: ASSDRIPF
V gene: TRBV29-1; CDR3 length: 16; CDR3 protein: SVALLAGSVSSYNEQY
V gene: TRBV30; CDR3 length: 11; CDR3 protein: AWTLGSLNEQF
V gene: TRBV7-2; CDR3 length: 11; CDR3 protein: ASSLGTGDIQY
V gene: TRBV20-1; CDR3 length: 14; CDR3 protein: SAPTPGLARADTQY
V gene: TRBV5-1; CDR3 length: 13; CDR3 protein: ASSSDSSSYNEQY
V gene: TRBV6-5; CDR3 length: 12; CDR3 protein: ASSTRGRGLEQY
V gene: TRBV9; CDR3 length: 10; CDR3 protein: ASSVDRGTQY
V gene: TRBV2; CDR3 length: 11; CDR3 protein: ASSEALQGSYT
V gene: TRBV28; CDR3 length: 12; CDR3 protein: ASSRWEGHNEQF
V gene: TRBV7-2; CDR3 length: 15; CDR3 protein: ASSLGAARGFIETQY
V gene: TRBV7-9; CDR3 length: 11; CDR3 protein: ASSLVSPEEQF
V gene: TRBV27; CDR3 length: 13; CDR3 protein: ASSSGRVYNSPLH
V gene: TRBV4-3; CDR3 length: 17; CDR3 protein: ASSQVLGGLAGGQETQY
V gene: TRBV5-1; CDR3 length: 13; CDR3 protein: ASSLAGLGPGGQY
V gene: TRBV6-2/TRBV6-3; CDR3 length: 17; CDR3 protein: ASRRTTSGGALTYNEQF
V gene: TRBV7-6; CDR3 length: 13; CDR3 protein: ASSLGPGGSKPQH